This passage covers 29 T cell receptor beta chains from one sample sequenced in a study of CXCR3-negative and CXCR3-positive naive CD8 T cells. UMI labels and 5' RACE were used to prepare the TRB cDNA libraries. TCRdb re-called the 5' RACE reads and catalogs CDR3 proteins one per entry, DNA excluded. The table for this sample gives more than 45,000 distinct CDR3 sequences. Sequenced: memory CD8+ T cells from blood. The receptors shown here come from a human donor in good health. Some clones in this sample may be carry-over from other donors' samples.

This chain connects TRBV11-2 to TRBJ2-3. The CDR3 runs 14 residues. The germline CDR1 and CDR2 sequences are SGHAT and FQNNGV. CDR3 region: CASSSSDSTDTQYF.

The chain combines TRBV29-1 with TRBJ2-3; TCRdb calls TRBD2, which cannot be checked without DNA. CDR3 size: 16 residues. Germline loops: CDR1 SQVTM, CDR2 ANQGSEA. The chain's CDR3 is CSVDGLAGESTDTQHF.

This chain joins TRBV27 and TRBJ2-1; TCRdb's assignment of TRBD1 cannot be checked, as there is no DNA. CDR3 length: 14 amino acids. The germline V gene has CDR1 MNHEY and CDR2 SMNVEV (reference sequence). The CDR3 sequence is CASSLSGQDNEQFF.

The rearrangement joins TRBV7-9 to TRBJ1-1; TCRdb lists TRBD1, though no DNA is available to test this call. This CDR3 is 13 amino acids long. The germline gives CDR1 SEHNR, CDR2 FQNEAQ (reference sequence). The CDR3 protein is CASSSDRETEAFF. Based on the CDR3 plus reference TRBV7-9 and TRBJ1-1, the full variable domain is DTGVSQNPRHKITKRGQNVTFRCDPISEHNRLYWYRQTLGQGPEFLTYFQNEAQLEKSRLLSDRFSAERPKGSFSTLEIQRTEQGDSAMYLCASSSDRETEAFFGQGTRLTVV.

The chain couples TRBV6-4 to TRBJ2-2. This CDR3 has 13 amino acids. Germline assignment: CDR1 MRHNA and CDR2 SNTAGT. CDR3 sequence reads: CASSRTNTGELFF.

The gene calls are TRBV9 and TRBJ2-5; TCRdb lists TRBD2, though no DNA is available to test this call. Germline CDR1 is SGDLS and CDR2 is YYNGEE. The CDR3 runs to 15 residues. The CDR3 loop is CASSVDSGPPETQYF.

The J gene is TRBJ1-1, the V gene TRBV30; the D call of TRBD1 rests on TCRdb alone, since no DNA is present to check it. This CDR3 has 14 residues. Germline values: CDR1 GTSNPN, CDR2 SVGIG (reference sequence). Here the CDR3 reads CAWSPGTGYTEAFF.

This chain connects TRBV29-1 to TRBJ2-7; the D call of TRBD2 rests on TCRdb alone, since no DNA is present to check it. From germline, CDR1 is SQVTM and CDR2 ANQGSEA. The CDR3 runs 13 residues. The CDR3 sequence is CSVGVAEGYEQYF.

V is TRBV7-6 and J is TRBJ2-7; TCRdb's D call of TRBD1 is untestable without DNA. CDR1 is SGHVS and CDR2 is FNYEAQ in the germline V gene. CDR3 size: 13 residues. CDR3 sequence reads: CASRQGQSYEQYF.

This chain links TRBV29-1 with TRBJ1-2; absent DNA, TCRdb's TRBD1 call cannot be checked. CDR1 is SQVTM and CDR2 is ANQGSEA in the germline V gene. The CDR3 totals 12 residues. The CDR3 loop is CSVEQGDYGYTF.

This chain connects TRBV13 to TRBJ2-7; TCRdb picks TRBD1, but there is no DNA to check that call. This CDR3 is 13 amino acids long. Germline V gene data show CDR1 as PRHDT and CDR2 as FYEKMQ (reference sequence). The CDR3 is CASRPTGGDEQYF.

This chain connects TRBV2 to TRBJ2-1; TCRdb's assignment of TRBD1 cannot be checked, as there is no DNA. Per the germline V gene, CDR1 is SNHLY and CDR2 is FYNNEI. This CDR3 is built from 15 residues. CDR3 in amino acids: CASSESGGASNEQFF.

The chain has TRBV20-1 and TRBJ2-2; TCRdb names TRBD1, which stays unverified in the absence of DNA. The CDR3 covers 15 residues. The V gene's germline CDR1 is DFQATT and CDR2 SNEGSKA (reference sequence). CDR3 in amino acids: CSASAGTADTGELFF.

The genes are TRBV12-3 or TRBV12-4 and TRBJ2-5; absent DNA, TCRdb's TRBD1 call cannot be checked. The CDR3 totals 15 residues. The chain's CDR3 is CASSPPTTTPETQYF.

This rearrangement joins TRBV20-1 to TRBJ2-5; TCRdb's assignment of TRBD1 cannot be checked, as there is no DNA. CDR1 and CDR2 (germline): DFQATT, SNEGSKA (reference sequence). The CDR3 covers 14 residues. CDR3 amino acids: CSARRGGAWETQYF.

The rearrangement joins TRBV7-9 to TRBJ2-7; lacking DNA, the TRBD2 call made by TCRdb goes unchecked. The CDR3 is 15 residues long. Germline loops: CDR1 SEHNR, CDR2 FQNEAQ (reference sequence). The CDR3 sequence is CASSPVSSGGFEQYF.

V and J are TRBV6-4 and TRBJ1-6; without DNA, the TCRdb call of TRBD1 cannot be checked. CDR3 length: 14 residues. In germline, CDR1 is MRHNA, CDR2 SNTAGT. The CDR3 here is CASSDSPDGSPLHF.

This chain uses TRBV4-1 with TRBJ2-1. Germline CDR1 is MGHRA and CDR2 is YSYEKL. The CDR3 spans 12 residues. CDR3 protein: CASSQPYNEQFF.

V and J are TRBV12-3 or TRBV12-4 and TRBJ2-5; lacking DNA, the TRBD1 call made by TCRdb goes unchecked. CDR3 size: 12 residues. This chain's CDR3 is CATGVSQETQYF.

The chain recombines TRBV7-8 with TRBJ1-2; TCRdb's D call, TRBD1, is unchecked because there is no DNA. CDR1 is SGHVS and CDR2 is FQNEAQ in the germline V gene. The CDR3 is 20 amino acids. CDR3: CASSLVSVGTGNPLIYGYTF.

This rearrangement joins TRBV4-1 to TRBJ2-3. The CDR3 is made up of 13 amino acids. Germline CDR1 is MGHRA and CDR2 is YSYEKL. CDR3 amino acids: CASREQSTDTQYF.

This chain links TRBV29-1 with TRBJ2-7; TCRdb returns TRBD1, unconfirmable since there is no DNA. From germline, CDR1 is SQVTM and CDR2 ANQGSEA. The CDR3 consists of 13 residues. CDR3 region: CSVVGGRSYEQYF.

The rearrangement joins TRBV5-4 to TRBJ2-3; TCRdb designates TRBD2, a call that cannot be tested without DNA. CDR3 length equals 14 residues. Germline CDR1 SGHNT, CDR2 YYREEE (reference sequence). Here the CDR3 reads CASSLAGLPDTQYF.

This chain connects TRBV12-3 or TRBV12-4 to TRBJ1-1; TCRdb returns TRBD1, unconfirmable since there is no DNA. The CDR3 sequence is 15 residues long. The CDR3 loop is CASSLTGGMNTEAFF.

CDR3 protein: CSASGPGGSNEKLFF. The chain carries TRBV20-1 and TRBJ1-4; checking the TCRdb D call of TRBD1 is not possible without DNA. Per germline, CDR1 DFQATT and CDR2 SNEGSKA (reference sequence). The CDR3 has 15 amino acids.

The chain is built from TRBV20-1 and TRBJ2-2; checking the TCRdb D call of TRBD1 is not possible without DNA. CDR1 and CDR2 from the germline V gene are DFQATT and SNEGSKA (reference sequence). This CDR3 contains 15 residues. The CDR3 loop reads CSARPTGDSAGELFF.

The chain carries TRBV20-1 and TRBJ2-7; TCRdb reports TRBD1, a call that lacks DNA to check it against. The CDR3 has 13 residues. From germline, CDR1 is DFQATT and CDR2 SNEGSKA (reference sequence). The CDR3 sequence is CSAKQGGSYEQYF.

The J gene is TRBJ1-1, the V gene TRBV20-1. CDR1 and CDR2 (germline): DFQATT, SNEGSKA (reference sequence). The CDR3 is made up of 15 amino acids. This CDR3 is CSAIGGEGVFTEAFF.

The V call is TRBV29-1, the J call TRBJ2-7. The CDR3 runs 16 residues. CDR1 SQVTM and CDR2 ANQGSEA come from the germline V gene. The chain's CDR3 is CSVGGHGAFNLYEQYF.